The entry that follows covers one T cell receptor beta chain sequence. The antigen remains unidentified. This record belongs to a study of monozygotic twins with inflammatory bowel disease. Study-wide results and caveats: Compared with healthy co-twins, IBD patients showed reduced TCRbeta repertoire diversity by inverse Simpson.

Per germline, CDR1 DFQATT and CDR2 SNEGSKA (reference sequence). The CDR3 is 13 amino acids. Reprocessing the 5' RACE reads, TCRdb reports a single entry for every CDR3 protein and omits DNA. This sample's clone table lists approximately 200,000 distinct CDR3 sequences. This receptor was obtained from a human donor with ulcerative colitis or Crohn's disease, or a healthy co-twin of an affected twin (not recorded which). The chain joins TRBV20-1 to TRBJ2-7; TCRdb's assignment of TRBD2 cannot be checked, as there is no DNA. Specimen: blood. The CDR3 loop is CSAHRDSGGEQYF.